This T cell receptor (beta chain) was sequenced for a study of blood T cell repertoires in COVID-19. Whole-study context: Acute-phase and convalescent COVID-19 samples originated in the United States, Italy and Spain.

Assay used: immunoSEQ multiplex PCR; TCRdb lists only in-frame clones, some missing. The table lists 200,000 to 250,000 clones, 80% to 90% of them singletons. This clonotype originated in a woman between 40 and 55 years old with acute COVID-19. Sequenced sample: PBMCs or T cells enriched from blood (not recorded which).

CDR3 DNA sequence: TGTGCCTGGAGCCCTTCGCGGCTGAGCTCCTACAATGAGCAGTTCTTC. Translating gives CAWSPSRLSSYNEQFF. The chain carries TRBV30 and TRBJ2-1; D remains ambiguous. This CDR3 has 16 residues. Germline assignment: CDR1 GTSNPN and CDR2 SVGIG (reference sequence). The ends were cut back, 3 bases at V and 0 bases at J, with 15 bases in the middle.